This T cell receptor beta chain derives from a study of cytomegalovirus exposure and HLA in healthy donors. Study-level results: A few CMV-associated chains were confirmed in vitro to be specific for CMV antigens. In a later analysis, TCR beta V- and J-gene trimming was associated with a missense DCLRE1C variant. TCR sequences were mostly rare, though some public TCRs occurred in many donors. Later analysis showed TCR association rates varying by HLA locus, highest for DRB1 and lowest for HLA-C.

V lost 5 bases to trimming and J lost 4 bases, with 14 bases between them. CDR1 is MNHEY and CDR2 is SVGAGI in the germline V gene. This CDR3 comprises 15 residues. The primer mix had 60 Vbeta and 13 Jbeta primers. Here immunoSEQ multiplex PCR was the method, and the copy in TCRdb shows in-frame clones only, minus some. The sample holds about 140,000 clones, 82% seen once. Of note for this clone: Its antigen is unidentified.

This chain connects TRBV6-5 to TRBJ1-4; D remains ambiguous. The material sequenced was PBMCs. The TCR originated in a man aged 18 to 35 in good health and CMV-seropositive. The CDR3 nucleotides are TGTGCCAGCAGTCCCAACGGCGGATTTAATGAAAAACTGTTTTTT. Protein sequence: CASSPNGGFNEKLFF.